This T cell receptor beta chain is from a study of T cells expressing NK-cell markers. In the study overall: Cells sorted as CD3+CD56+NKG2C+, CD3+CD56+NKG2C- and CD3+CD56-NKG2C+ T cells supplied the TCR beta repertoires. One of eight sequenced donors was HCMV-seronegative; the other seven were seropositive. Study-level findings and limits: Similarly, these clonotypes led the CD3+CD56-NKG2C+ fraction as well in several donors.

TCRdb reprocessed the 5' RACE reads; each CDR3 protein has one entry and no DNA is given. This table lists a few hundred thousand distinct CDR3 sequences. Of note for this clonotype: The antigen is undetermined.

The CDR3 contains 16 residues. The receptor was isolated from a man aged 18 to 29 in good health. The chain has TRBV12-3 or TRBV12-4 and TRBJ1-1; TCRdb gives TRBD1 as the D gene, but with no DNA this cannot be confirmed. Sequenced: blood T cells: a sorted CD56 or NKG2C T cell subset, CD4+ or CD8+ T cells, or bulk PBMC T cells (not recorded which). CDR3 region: CASSLPSDRRNTEAFF.